This T cell receptor beta chain derives from a study of radiotherapy plus CTLA-4 blockade in lung cancer. Assay: immunoSEQ multiplex PCR; the TCRdb copy retains only in-frame clones and omits some. The sample includes roughly 53,000 clones, about 83% of them seen just once. Germline values: CDR1 MDHEN, CDR2 SYDVKM. The V gene lost 5 bases and the J gene lost 2 bases, with 18 bases spanning the gap. This CDR3 region has 16 residues. Specimen: peripheral blood, collected from a patient treated with radiotherapy plus ipilimumab. The clonotype comes from a human donor with non-small cell lung cancer whose response to radiotherapy plus ipilimumab could not be evaluated. The V and J genes are TRBV28 and TRBJ1-2; D perhaps matches TRBD1 (5 bases). Here the CDR3 reads CASSPRGGKGNYGYTF. The CDR3 coding sequence is TGTGCCAGCAGTCCAAGGGGCGGGAAAGGGAACTATGGCTACACCTTC.